This T cell receptor beta chain was recorded in a study of T cell responses to AZD1222 COVID-19 vaccine. Background on the study: Pooling covered second doses at about 4 or about 12 weeks.

Broader study findings: Without day 14 samples, only post-peak T cell repertoires were studied. Seropositivity was recorded at baseline in only five to seven AZD1222 recipients. Donors skewed white British and female; clonal diversity was possibly underestimated.

This table comes from immunoSEQ multiplex PCR, and its TCRdb copy is limited to in-frame clones, with some not included. The table has around 80,000 clones, nearly 90% seen once. CDR1 and CDR2 from the germline V gene are MDHEN and SYDVKM. With 3 bases removed from V and 2 bases from J, the gap between germline ends came to 4 bases. The CDR3 has 12 amino acids. Concerning this clone: Its antigen remains unknown. The same CDR3 is also encoded by other DNA sequences in this sample.

Sequenced here: peripheral blood, sampled on day 0 of AZD1222 vaccination. The sequence came from an adult in good health. This sequence joins TRBV28 and TRBJ1-2; D gene uncertain. The CDR3 nucleotides read TGTGCCAGCAGTTTTGGCAACTATGGCTACACCTTC. This gives the protein CASSFGNYGYTF.